The 23 T cell receptor beta chains given below trace back to one sample, sequenced in a study of blood T cells in healthy people across ages. A second PCR of 7 to 11 cycles used a sample-barcoded 5' primer and a J-beta primer mix. TCRdb processed the 5' RACE reads anew with MiXCR; each CDR3 protein has one entry. The sample includes 800,000 to 900,000 distinct CDR3 sequences, approximately 67% seen only once; the top ten take about 30%. Sequenced: blood. These receptors were taken from a man aged 30-40 years in good health.

This clonotype was seen a few times. The rearrangement uses TRBV27 and TRBJ1-6, with 8 bases matching TRBD1. Germline V gene data show CDR1 as MNHEY and CDR2 as SMNVEV (reference sequence). V was pared by 4 bases and J by 3 bases, with 2 bases of the junction left unmatched. The CDR3 loop spans 15 amino acids. The chain's CDR3 is CASSSGTGYNSPLHF. CDR3 bases: TGTGCCAGCAGTTCTGGGACAGGCTATAATTCACCCCTCCACTTT.

This clonotype showed up just once. This chain joins TRBV6-6 and TRBJ2-7; 10 nucleotides match TRBD1. V gave up 5 bases and J gave up 5 bases; unmatched junction bases: 6. This CDR3 has 14 residues. Germline V CDR1 and CDR2: MNHNY, SVGAGI (reference sequence). The CDR3 DNA reads TGTGCCAGCAGTCGGGACAGGGGAGGGAACGAGCAGTACTTC. It encodes CASSRDRGGNEQYF.

The chain employs TRBV28 and TRBJ2-1; D may correspond to TRBD1 or TRBD2 (5 bases each). Deletions cut 3 bases from V and 5 bases from J, with 11 bases between. CDR1 is MDHEN, CDR2 SYDVKM, per germline. This CDR3 comprises 14 residues. In DNA, the CDR3 is TGTGCCAGCAGTTTTCCAGGGACGAACAATGAGCAGTTCTTC. Translated: CASSFPGTNNEQFF.

V is TRBV4-3 and J is TRBJ2-7; 8 bases are a match to TRBD2. Trimming removed 0 bases from V and 2 bases from J; junction bases left unmatched: 3. This CDR3 has 15 residues. Germline V gene data show CDR1 as LGHNA and CDR2 as YSLEER. The CDR3 loop is CASSQDRGLAYEQYF. CDR3 bases: TGCGCCAGCAGCCAAGATAGGGGACTAGCCTACGAGCAGTACTTC.

The chain employs TRBV10-3 and TRBJ2-3; no definite D call. Germline V lookup: CDR1 ENHRY, CDR2 SYGVKD. The CDR3 is made up of 13 amino acids. Trimming left V 8 bases short and J 3 bases short, with 12 bases between. This CDR3 reads CAIARQDTDTQYF. The CDR3 DNA sequence: TGTGCCATCGCCCGGCAGGATACAGATACGCAGTATTTT.

The chain uses TRBV4-3 and TRBJ2-5; the match to TRBD2 covers 11 bases. Germline assignment: CDR1 LGHNA and CDR2 YSLEER. This CDR3 is 15 amino acids long. The junction had 1 base not matched to a gene; V was cut back by 3 bases and J by 1 base. In DNA, the CDR3 is TGCGCCAGCAGCCAGGGACTAGCGGTCCAAGAGACCCAGTACTTC. Translated, it gives CASSQGLAVQETQYF.

V and J are TRBV4-2 and TRBJ1-4, with 10 bases that match TRBD1. The CDR3 contains 18 residues. V was clipped by 0 bases and J by 8 bases; unmatched bases: 12. Germline CDR1 LGHNA, CDR2 YNFKEQ. DNA for the CDR3: TGTGCCAGCAGCCAAGAAGGCTACCGACAGGGGGCGGGGGAAAAACTGTTTTTT. It specifies CASSQEGYRQGAGEKLFF.

The chain is built from TRBV6-6 and TRBJ2-3; D ambiguous. Germline CDR1 and CDR2: MNHNY and SVGAGI (reference sequence). Trimming cost V 6 bases and J 4 bases, with 8 bases left between them. This CDR3 region has 12 residues. CDR3 region: CASRVRSDTQYF. The CDR3 nucleotides read TGTGCCAGCAGAGTCCGGTCAGATACGCAGTATTTT.

The genes are TRBV20-1 and TRBJ2-7, with D possibly being TRBD1 or TRBD2 (6 bases each). The CDR3 extends over 12 amino acids. Germline V gene data show CDR1 as DFQATT and CDR2 as SNEGSKA (reference sequence). The V and J ends lost 6 bases and 0 bases respectively, with 9 bases between them. The CDR3 is CSARGVSYEQYF. CDR3 DNA: TGCAGTGCAAGGGGGGTCTCCTACGAGCAGTACTTC.

V and J are TRBV25-1 and TRBJ1-1, with a possible D match to TRBD1 (5 bases). Germline CDR1 is MGHDK and CDR2 is SYGVNS. The CDR3 is 16 residues long. Trimming cost V 1 base and J 3 bases, with 15 bases left between them. Here the CDR3 DNA reads TGTGCCAGCAGTGAATCGGGCAGGGTCGGTGACACTGAAGCTTTCTTT. This codes for CASSESGRVGDTEAFF.

In DNA, the CDR3 is TGTGCCAGCAGCAAGCGGGGGAACTCCTACAATGAGCAGTTCTTC. It codes for CASSKRGNSYNEQFF. The V call is TRBV2, the J call TRBJ2-1, with 8 positions matching TRBD2. The length of the CDR3 is 15 residues. V was clipped by 6 bases and J by 0 bases; unmatched bases: 4. The germline V gene encodes CDR1 SNHLY and CDR2 FYNNEI. The variable domain in full, with the rest retrieved from reference TRBV2 and TRBJ2-1, is EPEVTQTPSHQVTQMGQEVILRCVPISNHLYFYWYRQILGQKVEFLVSFYNNEISEKSEIFDDQFSVERPDGSNFTLKIRSTKLEDSAMYFCASSKRGNSYNEQFFGPGTRLTVL.

This clonotype was counted between two and nine times. This chain connects TRBV12-3 or TRBV12-4 to TRBJ2-6, with 8 bases lining up with TRBD1. The CDR3 consists of 16 residues. J lost 2 bases, V lost 4 bases, and 4 bases had no gene match. In nucleotides, the CDR3 is TGTGCCAGCAGTTCCCTGACAGGGGCTGGGGCCAACGTCCTGACTTTC. This encodes CASSSLTGAGANVLTF.

In its sample, this clonotype was seen many times. The rearrangement joins TRBV29-1 to TRBJ2-5; maybe TRBD2 (6 bases). Germline loops: CDR1 SQVTM, CDR2 ANQGSEA. Between the trimmed V and J ends, which lost 4 bases and 3 bases, there was a span of 12 bases. This CDR3 contains 13 residues. The CDR3: CSVAGTEKETQYF. CDR3 DNA: TGCAGCGTTGCAGGGACTGAAAAAGAGACCCAGTACTTC.

The chain joins TRBV12-3 or TRBV12-4 to TRBJ1-2; possible D gene TRBD1, 6 bases. The germline V and J ends were trimmed by 1 base and 12 bases, with 9 bases remaining between them. The CDR3 is 11 amino acids. CDR3: CASSLGQVDTF. The CDR3 DNA sequence: TGTGCCAGCAGTTTAGGACAGGTTGACACCTTC.

The J gene is TRBJ2-5, the V gene TRBV5-1, with D possibly called TRBD1 or TRBD2 (6 bases each). Trimming shortened V by 5 bases and J by 1 base, and 21 bases separated the two germline ends. The CDR3 has 17 amino acids. Per the germline V gene, CDR1 is SGHRS and CDR2 is YFSETQ. The CDR3 spells CASRGGLPMMGQETQYF. CDR3 DNA sequence: TGCGCCAGCAGGGGGGGCCTCCCCATGATGGGCCAAGAGACCCAGTACTTC.

The DNA for the CDR3 is TGTGCCAGCAGCTTGGTATCCAGGGGGAAGCAGTACTTC. This gives the protein CASSLVSRGKQYF. V is TRBV5-6 and J is TRBJ2-5; 7 bases match TRBD1. With V trimmed by 0 bases and J by 11 bases, 7 bases remained unmatched. Germline CDR1 SGHDT, CDR2 YYEEEE. CDR3 length: 13 amino acids.

The CDR3: CSVEASGPETDTQYF. CDR3 bases: TGCAGCGTTGAGGCCAGCGGACCAGAAACAGATACGCAGTATTTT. The chain recombines TRBV29-1 with TRBJ2-3; possibly TRBD2 for D (5 bases). There are 15 residues in the CDR3. Germline lookup yields CDR1 SQVTM and CDR2 ANQGSEA. V lost 3 bases, J lost 3 bases, and 16 bases lay in between.

The gene calls are TRBV15 and TRBJ2-7, with a weak D call TRBD2 (6 bases). CDR1 and CDR2 from the germline V gene are LNHNV and YYDKDF (reference sequence). V was trimmed by 0 bases and J by 0 bases, leaving 15 bases between them. The CDR3 covers 17 residues. CDR3 sequence: CATSRDRGITHSYEQYF. CDR3 DNA sequence: TGTGCCACCAGCAGAGATCGCGGGATTACTCACTCCTACGAGCAGTACTTC.

The V and J genes are TRBV20-1 and TRBJ2-1, with a weak D call TRBD2 (5 bases). Germline-derived CDR1 and CDR2 are DFQATT and SNEGSKA (reference sequence). The CDR3 has 15 amino acids. The V gene lost 0 bases and the J gene lost 0 bases, with 9 bases spanning the gap. The DNA for the CDR3 is TGCAGTGCTAGAGACGGACTGGTCTCCTACAATGAGCAGTTCTTC. Translated: CSARDGLVSYNEQFF.

The chain links TRBV20-1 to TRBJ1-6; the D gene is possibly TRBD1 (5 bases). The CDR3 is made up of 17 amino acids. Trimming stripped 3 bases from V and 1 base from J, with 16 bases between. CDR1 DFQATT and CDR2 SNEGSKA come from the germline V gene (reference sequence). CDR3 nucleotide sequence: TGCAGTGCTAGTCTCCAGGGTTCACGGTCCTATAATTCACCCCTCCACTTT. Translation gives CSASLQGSRSYNSPLHF.

The rearrangement uses TRBV12-3 or TRBV12-4 and TRBJ2-7, with 9 bases aligning to TRBD1. The CDR3 is made up of 14 amino acids. V lost 5 bases to trimming and J lost 6 bases; unmatched junction nucleotides: 8. The CDR3 here is CASSLRTGVGEQYF. In DNA form, the CDR3 reads TGTGCCAGCAGTCTTCGGACAGGGGTGGGCGAGCAGTACTTC.

This chain links TRBV12-3 or TRBV12-4 with TRBJ1-5; unclear D gene. CDR3 length: 13 residues. The V end lost 6 bases, the J end lost 0 bases, and 6 bases lay between the germline ends. The CDR3 here is CASRQFSNQPQHF. DNA for the CDR3: TGTGCCAGCAGACAATTTAGCAATCAGCCCCAGCATTTT.

This clonotype showed up many times. V is TRBV5-1 and J is TRBJ2-1, with D possibly TRBD2 on 6 matching bases. This CDR3 has 14 residues. V was shortened by 9 bases and J by 2 bases, with 15 bases between the two germline ends. Germline CDR1 SGHRS, CDR2 YFSETQ. In DNA, the CDR3 is TGCGCCACCTCCCGACTAGAACCCTACAATGAGCAGTTCTTC. It specifies CATSRLEPYNEQFF.